This TCR beta chain was profiled in a study of blood T cell repertoires in COVID-19. Study details: The origin of the acute and convalescent COVID-19 samples was the United States, Italy and Spain. Sources were T cells, B-cell-depleted T cells, or PBMCs; the material itself was cDNA or gDNA.

CDR3 length: 14 residues. From germline, CDR1 is SGHRS and CDR2 YFSETQ. J gave up 4 bases and V 5 bases, and 1 base lay outside the gene matches. Original analysis: Estimates of nucleated cell counts were drawn from the amplification of reference gene primers. Measured with immunoSEQ multiplex PCR; TCRdb has only the in-frame clones, and not every one. The V and J calls and clone size are taken from that table; D and trimming were inferred from the DNA. The data show approximately 270,000 clones, roughly nine tenths seen once. The chain combines TRBV5-1 with TRBJ2-5, with TRBD2 matching 14 bases. Sample: peripheral blood. The sequence derives from a middle-aged man with active or convalescent COVID-19. The CDR3 nucleotides read TGCGCCAGCAGGACTAGCGGGGGGGCAGAGACCCAGTACTTC. Translating gives CASRTSGGAETQYF.